This TCR beta chain is from a study of cytomegalovirus exposure and HLA in healthy donors. In the study overall: One earlier analysis, a look at around 180 million T cells, found fewer than 140 million unique TCR beta sequences.

The CDR3 has 13 residues. V shed 1 base, J shed 7 bases, and the junction held 3 bases outside the gene matches. Germline values: CDR1 SQVTM, CDR2 ANQGSEA. The study ran its PCR with 60 Vbeta and 13 Jbeta primers. Using immunoSEQ multiplex PCR, the repertoire was profiled, and TCRdb retains in-frame clones only, with some absent. This repertoire includes fewer than 100,000 clones. This clonotype was sampled from a man aged 18 to 30 in good health and CMV-seropositive. The J gene is TRBJ2-7, the V gene TRBV29-1; 11 bases are a match to TRBD1. The sequencing input was PBMCs. This CDR3 reads CSVEGTGGSEQYF. The CDR3 coding sequence is TGCAGCGTTGAAGGGACAGGGGGCTCGGAGCAGTACTTC.